These 8 T cell receptor beta chains were all obtained from the same sample, sequenced in a study of OX40 agonist ivuxolimab in advanced cancers. Sequenced by immunoSEQ multiplex PCR; TCRdb stores in-frame clones only, minus some. The repertoire holds about 71,000 clones, with roughly 84% as singletons. The material was CD4+ or CD8+ T cells sorted from blood, obtained in a trial of the OX40 agonist ivuxolimab. All receptors derive from an adult with an advanced solid tumor such as melanoma, head and neck, liver or kidney cancer.

The chain couples TRBV5-4 to TRBJ2-1, with 11 positions matching TRBD2. The CDR3 is 15 amino acids. Germline CDR1 and CDR2: SGHNT and YYREEE (reference sequence). After removal of 5 bases from V and 5 bases from J, the junction contained 6 bases not matched to a gene. CDR3 sequence reads: CASRPGTSGDNEQFF. CDR3 nucleotides: TGTGCCAGCAGACCCGGGACTAGCGGAGACAATGAGCAGTTCTTC. The whole variable domain, remainder taken from reference TRBV5-4 and TRBJ2-1, is ETGVTQSPTHLIKTRGQQVTLRCSSQSGHNTVSWYQQALGQGPQFIFQYYREEENGRGNFPPRFSGLQFPNYSSELNVNALELDDSALYLCASRPGTSGDNEQFFGPGTRLTVL.

V gene TRBV4-1 combines with J gene TRBJ1-2, with D unresolved. CDR3 length equals 14 residues. CDR1 and CDR2 (germline): MGHRA, YSYEKL. V lost 2 bases and J 1 base, leaving 8 bases between the germline ends. CDR3 residues: CASSQPDGNYGYTF. In DNA, the CDR3 is TGCGCCAGCAGCCAACCCGACGGTAACTATGGCTACACCTTC.

The chain has TRBV7-2 and TRBJ1-5; tentatively, D is TRBD1 (6 bases). The CDR3 loop spans 17 amino acids. V was shortened by 4 bases and J by 2 bases, with 18 bases between the two germline ends. The germline CDR1 and CDR2 sequences are SGHTA and FQGNSA. CDR3 bases: TGTGCCAGCAGCTCCTTTGCCCCTGCAGGGGGCAATCAGCCCCAGCATTTT. Its translation is CASSSFAPAGGNQPQHF.

The chain employs TRBV6-1 and TRBJ1-6; D perhaps matches TRBD1 (5 bases). V lost 6 bases and J 6 bases, leaving 6 bases between the germline ends. The CDR3 runs 12 residues. CDR1 is MNHNS, CDR2 SASEGT, per germline. CDR3 residues: CASSDSNSPLHF. The DNA of the CDR3 is TGTGCCAGCAGCGACAGTAATTCACCCCTCCACTTT.

The rearrangement uses TRBV30 and TRBJ1-2; perhaps TRBD1 as D (5 bases). The ends were cut back, 6 bases at V and 3 bases at J, with 14 bases in the middle. Germline V gene lookup returns CDR1 GTSNPN and CDR2 SVGIG (reference sequence). This CDR3 has 13 amino acids. As DNA, the CDR3 is TGTGCCTGCTCCCAGGGTTTCGACTATGGCTACACCTTC. This gives the protein CACSQGFDYGYTF.

The chain uses TRBV7-3 and TRBJ1-1; TRBD1 agrees at 7 bases. CDR3 size: 13 residues. CDR1 SGHTA and CDR2 FQGTGA come from the germline V gene. V was pared by 5 bases and J by 5 bases, with 5 bases of the junction left unmatched. The chain's CDR3 is CASSMQGGTEAFF. CDR3 nucleotides: TGTGCCAGCAGCATGCAGGGGGGAACTGAAGCTTTCTTT.

With respect to this clone: At one end the junction does not follow the germline gene, possibly because of a read error. The genes are TRBV2 and TRBJ2-5; 10 positions match TRBD1. The CDR3 covers 14 residues. Germline assignment: CDR1 SNHLY and CDR2 FYNNEI. The CDR3 coding sequence is TGTGCCAGCATTGACCCGGGACAGGGGACCCCGCTGAACTTC. Protein: CASIDPGQGTPLNF.

V usage is TRBV21-1 and J usage is TRBJ2-1; TRBD1, the table's D call, lacks a check against the DNA. TRBV21-1 is a known pseudogene. The length of the CDR3 is 15 residues. The CDR3 sequence is CASTRQGAIDNEQFF. As DNA, the CDR3 is TGTGCCAGCACCAGACAGGGGGCTATCGACAATGAGCAGTTCTTC.